Sequencing of this T cell receptor beta chain was carried out in a study of shared clonotypes between healthy human individuals. Assay used: immunoSEQ multiplex PCR; TCRdb lists only in-frame clones, some missing. The sample has roughly 2 million clones, 85% to 95% seen once. The CDR3 totals 12 residues. The V gene lost 6 bases and the J gene lost 0 bases, with 7 bases spanning the gap. The source is a man between 18 and 35 years old in good health. Sequenced sample: naive CD4+ T cells sorted from blood. The subset is: CD45RA+ positively selected. The rearrangement uses TRBV5-3 and TRBJ2-7, with D perhaps TRBD2 (5 bases). TRBV5-3 is filed as an ORF, its function uncertain. The CDR3 region has the DNA TGTGCCAGAAAGCGGCCCTCCTACGAGCAGTACTTC. This codes for CARKRPSYEQYF.